These 7 T cell receptor beta chains originate from one sample sequenced in a study of blood T cell repertoires in COVID-19. Clones were sequenced by immunoSEQ multiplex PCR, and TCRdb holds only the in-frame ones, with some missing. The table has 150,000 or so clones, around 79% seen once. Sequencing was done on a sample of peripheral blood. These receptors came from a woman in her 70s with COVID-19, enrolled during active disease.

J is TRBJ2-7 and V is TRBV2; D is perhaps TRBD2 (6 bases). Trimming removed 8 bases from V and 2 bases from J, with 19 bases in between. There are 15 residues in the CDR3. The germline V gene encodes CDR1 SNHLY and CDR2 FYNNEI. This CDR3 is CASVERPSATYEQYF. In nucleotides, the CDR3 is TGTGCCAGCGTTGAACGGCCTAGCGCAACCTACGAGCAGTACTTC.

The chain carries TRBV2 and TRBJ1-5; D is unclear. The CDR3 is 12 residues long. V lost 3 bases and J lost 2, with 2 bases in between. CDR1 and CDR2 from the germline V gene are SNHLY and FYNNEI. The CDR3 nucleotides are TGTGCCAGCAGTGACGGCAATCAGCCCCAGCATTTT. It encodes CASSDGNQPQHF. The variable domain in full, with the rest retrieved from reference TRBV2 and TRBJ1-5, is EPEVTQTPSHQVTQMGQEVILRCVPISNHLYFYWYRQILGQKVEFLVSFYNNEISEKSEIFDDQFSVERPDGSNFTLKIRSTKLEDSAMYFCASSDGNQPQHFGDGTRLSIL.

The chain joins TRBV9 to TRBJ2-3; TRBD2 matches 10 bases. Germline lookup yields CDR1 SGDLS and CDR2 YYNGEE. This CDR3 has 16 amino acids. V shed 0 bases and J 2 bases; nucleotides not matched to a gene: 3. CDR3 residues: CASSVGSGGPTDTQYF. CDR3 in DNA: TGTGCCAGCAGCGTAGGTAGCGGGGGGCCCACAGATACGCAGTATTTT.

CDR3 DNA sequence: TGTGCCAGCAGCCCACAGGTTGGGACAGCGTTCCGCTATGGCTACACCTTC. This translates into CASSPQVGTAFRYGYTF. J is TRBJ1-2 and V is TRBV16; 7 bases line up with TRBD1. Losses at the gene ends were 4 bases for V and 4 bases for J; bases not matched to a gene: 15. CDR1 is KGHSY and CDR2 is FQNENV in the germline V gene. This CDR3 has 17 residues.

The chain links TRBV5-6 to TRBJ2-7; 8 bases fit TRBD1. The CDR3 length is 17 residues. Germline loops: CDR1 SGHDT, CDR2 YYEEEE. Germline trimming cut 4 bases from V and 0 bases from J; bases unmatched to any gene: 12. CDR3 sequence: CASSQVRRTGNSYEQYF. The CDR3 DNA reads as TGTGCCAGCAGCCAAGTTCGGCGGACAGGGAACTCCTACGAGCAGTACTTC. Looking up the rest from reference TRBV5-6 and TRBJ2-7 gives the full variable domain: DAGVTQSPTHLIKTRGQQVTLRCSPKSGHDTVSWYQQALGQGPQFIFQYYEEEERQRGNFPDRFSGHQFPNYSSELNVNALLLGDSALYLCASSQVRRTGNSYEQYFGPGTRLTVT.

The CDR3 here is CASSYSEGGYTF. In DNA, the CDR3 is TGTGCCAGCAGTTACTCGGAGGGTGGCTACACCTTC. The chain employs TRBV6-5 and TRBJ1-2, with unresolved D. Germline loops: CDR1 MNHEY, CDR2 SVGAGI. This CDR3 comprises 12 residues. V lost 0 bases, J lost 7 bases, and 6 bases lay in between.

The chain employs TRBV2 and TRBJ2-2; D is unresolved. The CDR3 is 11 residues long. In germline, CDR1 is SNHLY, CDR2 FYNNEI. V lost 6 bases, J lost 7 bases, and 6 bases lay in between. This chain's CDR3 is CASRESGELFF. The CDR3, as DNA: TGTGCCAGCAGGGAGAGCGGGGAGCTGTTTTTT.